What follows is one T cell receptor beta chain and its context. No antigen is known for it. The investigators reverse transcribed all of the isolated RNA, so they sequenced expressed TCRB transcripts. The data were produced by immunoSEQ multiplex PCR, yet TCRdb's version contains in-frame clones alone and is incomplete. This sample has 300,000 to 400,000 clones, with approximately 9.7% found just once. This specimen belongs to a study of beta chain features in type 1 diabetes. Points from the study as a whole: Moderate yet significant TCRB CDR3 shortening was seen in Type 1 diabetes patients in all four CD4+ subsets.

Sample: central memory CD4+ T cells from blood. This TCR was sampled from a man aged 25 to 45 with type 1 diabetes.

CDR3 sequence reads: CASSPTGGRSSPLHF. CDR3 DNA sequence: TGTGCCAGCAGCCCTACAGGGGGAAGAAGCTCACCCCTCCACTTT. The V gene is TRBV7-9, the J gene TRBJ1-6, with 8 nucleotides matching TRBD1. Germline V gene data show CDR1 as SEHNR and CDR2 as FQNEAQ (reference sequence). V shed 5 bases and J 10 bases; nucleotides not matched to a gene: 10. There are 15 residues in the CDR3.